This is a list of T cell receptor beta chains from one sample in a study of Ad26.COV2.S vaccination and SARS-CoV-2 variants. Sequencing was performed with immunoSEQ multiplex PCR; in TCRdb, only in-frame clones are kept and a portion is missing. The sample consists of about 350,000 clones, 86% of them appearing once. Sequences were derived from peripheral blood, sampled in a trial of Ad26.COV2.S vaccine versus placebo. The receptor set was obtained from a person aged 18-60 years who received the Ad26.COV2.S COVID-19 vaccine or a placebo. Both conserved end residues are part of each CDR3. Fields, in order: CDR3 length, J gene, clone size, D gene, V gene, CDR3 DNA, CDR3 protein. D genes are given only for firm matches. The size field is filled for only some rows; it gives once, few, many or a size class.

15 TRBJ2-5 - - TRBV9 TGTGCCAGCAGCCCCCAACTAGCTCTGAGGGAGACCCAGTACTTC CASSPQLALRETQYF
20 TRBJ1-1 - - TRBV23-1 TGCGCCAGCAGTCAGGGGGGGGGCACGAGTGTACCGGATGTGAACACTGAAGCTTTCTTT CASSQGGGTSVPDVNTEAFF
13 TRBJ1-4 - - TRBV19 TGTGCCAGTAGTACAGGACCCCCGGGGAAACTGTTTTTT CASSTGPPGKLFF
13 TRBJ1-1 - - TRBV18 TGTGCCAGCTCACCGATGCTGGACACTGAAGCTTTCTTT CASSPMLDTEAFF
12 TRBJ2-7 - - TRBV10-3 TGTGCCATCAGTGAGAAGGAACACGAGCAGTACTTC CAISEKEHEQYF
14 TRBJ2-3 few - TRBV5-8 TGTGCCAGCAGCCCCCGGACTAGCACAGATACGCAGTATTTT CASSPRTSTDTQYF
15 TRBJ1-5 - TRBD1 TRBV6-6 TGTGCCAGCAGTTACGAGGGACAGCCTCATCAGCCCCAGCATTTT CASSYEGQPHQPQHF
17 TRBJ1-4 - - TRBV27 TGTGCCAGCAGTTCTCGGGGAGGGGTGGGAGCTAATGAAAAACTGTTTTTT CASSSRGGVGANEKLFF
17 TRBJ1-2 - - TRBV5-6 TGTGCCAGCAGCCTCCGGCTAGGGGATCTAAAGTGGAGAGGCTACACCTTC CASSLRLGDLKWRGYTF
15 TRBJ2-3 few TRBD1 TRBV19 TGTGCCAGTAGTACTGGGGACAGACACACAGATACGCAGTATTTT CASSTGDRHTDTQYF
14 TRBJ2-7 - - TRBV5-1 TGCGCCAGCAGCGTGGGGGGCCCGGCCAACGAGCAGTACTTC CASSVGGPANEQYF
13 TRBJ2-7 - TRBD1 TRBV4-3 TGCGCCAGCAGCGCCCGACAGGGCGGAGAGCAGTACTTC CASSARQGGEQYF
14 TRBJ2-7 - - TRBV10-3 TGTGCCATCAGTGAAAAGACGGACCCCTACGAGCAGTACTTC CAISEKTDPYEQYF
15 TRBJ1-2 - TRBD1 TRBV28 TGTGCCAGCAGTTTAGAGGTTGCAGGGGGCTTTGGCTACACCTTC CASSLEVAGGFGYTF
16 TRBJ2-1 - TRBD2 TRBV7-9 TGTGCCAGCAGCTTAGAGTTGTCGGGAGGATCAAATGAGCAGTTCTTC CASSLELSGGSNEQFF
15 TRBJ2-3 - - TRBV7-2 TGTGCCAGCAGCTTAGTAAGGGTGGGGGCAGATACGCAGTATTTT CASSLVRVGADTQYF
17 TRBJ2-1 - - TRBV7-9 TGTGCCAGCAGCTTGACCCCAGGGGAGAGCTCCTACAATGAGCAGTTCTTC CASSLTPGESSYNEQFF
15 TRBJ1-3 - TRBD1 TRBV2 TGTGCCAGCAGTTCCCCAGGGGGCACTGGAAACACCATATATTTT CASSSPGGTGNTIYF
13 TRBJ2-7 - - TRBV7-9 TGTGCCAGCAGCCATGGGGCGGGGTACGAGCAGTACTTC CASSHGAGYEQYF
13 TRBJ1-1 - - TRBV6-4 TGTGCCAGCAGTGAATCTTGGGTAACTGAAGCTTTCTTT CASSESWVTEAFF
16 TRBJ2-1 - - TRBV6-2/TRBV6-3 TGTGCCAGCAGTTACGGGCCTCCTTGGTACGGGTCTGAGCAGTTCTTC CASSYGPPWYGSEQFF
14 TRBJ2-1 - TRBD2 TRBV5-5 TGTGCCAGCAGCCTGACTAGCGGTTACAATGAGCAGTTCTTC CASSLTSGYNEQFF
17 TRBJ2-5 - - TRBV6-2/TRBV6-3 TGTGCCAGCAGTTACTCTACGGCTAAAGCGTACCAAGAGACCCAGTACTTC CASSYSTAKAYQETQYF
16 TRBJ1-4 - TRBD1 TRBV14 TGTGCCAGCAGCCAAGGTCGGGGACAGGGGGCTGAAAAACTGTTTTTT CASSQGRGQGAEKLFF
13 TRBJ1-1 - - TRBV3-1/TRBV3-2 TGTGCCAGCAGCCAAGCCATGAACACTGAAGCTTTCTTT CASSQAMNTEAFF
14 TRBJ2-3 - - TRBV27 TGTGCCAGCAGTTTAGAGGGTCCGCCAGATACGCAGTATTTT CASSLEGPPDTQYF
18 TRBJ1-6 - TRBD1 TRBV4-1 TGCGCCAGCAGCGTGGGGACAGGGAAGCTTCTGGTAGATTCACCCCTCCACTTT CASSVGTGKLLVDSPLHF
13 TRBJ1-2 - - TRBV19 TGTGCCAGCAGTACGAGGGGAAAGGTTGGCTACACCTTC CASSTRGKVGYTF
14 TRBJ2-7 - TRBD1 TRBV2 TGTGCCAGCAGGACACAGGGGGTGGGCAACGAGCAGTACTTC CASRTQGVGNEQYF
14 TRBJ2-2 - - TRBV6-5 TGTGCCAGCAGCCAAGACAGGATCCCCGGGGAGCTGTTTTTT CASSQDRIPGELFF
16 TRBJ2-2 once TRBD1 TRBV7-6 TGTGCCAGCAGCTTAGCGGGGACAGGGAACACCGGGGAGCTGTTTTTT CASSLAGTGNTGELFF
16 TRBJ2-1 - TRBD1 TRBV14 TGTGCCAGCAGCCAAGCCGGGACAGCTTTCAACAATGAGCAGTTCTTC CASSQAGTAFNNEQFF
17 TRBJ2-6 - TRBD1 TRBV4-1 TGCGCCAGCAGCCACCTTCCACAGGGGGCTGGGGCCAACGTCCTGACTTTC CASSHLPQGAGANVLTF
12 TRBJ2-5 - - TRBV12-3/TRBV12-4 TGTGCCAGCACCTATCTGCTAGAGACCCAGTACTTC CASTYLLETQYF
12 TRBJ2-5 - - TRBV2 TGTGCCACCCAGGGTTACCAAGAGACCCAGTACTTC CATQGYQETQYF
17 TRBJ2-2 - TRBD2 TRBV4-1 TGCGCCAGCAGCCAAGAGAGGGGACTAGCGGGAGCCGGGGAGCTGTTTTTT CASSQERGLAGAGELFF
15 TRBJ1-6 few TRBD1 TRBV7-9 TGTGCCAGCAGCTCCACAGGGGGTGCTAATTCACCCCTCCACTTT CASSSTGGANSPLHF